This TCR beta chain was documented in a study of T cell repertoires in cytomegalovirus infection. In the study overall: Epitope selection comprised recently identified HLA-C-restricted CMV epitopes and well-studied HLA-B-restricted CMV epitopes. An indication of both CMV infection and matching HLA type came from public TCR beta signatures. Study-level findings and limits: The cumulative frequency of public TCR beta families identified carriers of CMV plus the relevant HLA. Within the response measured ex vivo, HLA-C-restricted CMV-specific TCR beta clonotypes were dominant.

Germline-derived CDR1 and CDR2 are MNHEY and SVGAGI. This CDR3 has 14 amino acids. Germline trimming cut 5 bases from V and 6 bases from J; bases unmatched to any gene: 6. As to this clonotype: No antigen is known for it.

TCRdb called the reads again in MiXCR, with one record for every CDR3 protein. Of about 35,000 distinct CDR3 sequences listed, 40% to 65% are singletons. This TCR was recovered from a human donor in good health (CMV status not recorded). Some clones in this sample may be carry-over from other donors' samples. Here the sequenced sample was CD8+ T cells from cultured PBMCs, taken from culture after CMV antigen stimulation. The J gene is TRBJ2-2, the V gene TRBV6-5; 7 nucleotides agree with TRBD2. CDR3 sequence reads: CASSPWEGAGELFF. The CDR3, as DNA: TGTGCCAGCAGTCCCTGGGAGGGCGCCGGGGAGCTGTTTTTT.